This TCR beta chain came from a study of blood T cell repertoires in COVID-19. Study as a whole: Sources were T cells, B-cell-depleted T cells, or PBMCs; the material itself was cDNA or gDNA.

The repertoire was sequenced with immunoSEQ multiplex PCR; TCRdb's copy has only in-frame clones and lacks some. Of approximately 13,000 clones listed, less than 80% are singletons. From germline, CDR1 is LNHDA and CDR2 SQIVND (reference sequence). The CDR3 is 11 amino acids. There are a few counts of this clone. Sequenced input: peripheral blood. The receptor comes from a man aged 70-80 years with acute or convalescent COVID-19. The chain is built from TRBV19 and TRBJ1-2; D gene unclear. In DNA, the CDR3 is TGTGTCACGACATCACACTATGGCTACACCTTC. Its translation is CVTTSHYGYTF.